These T cell receptor beta chains were read from a single sample in a study of blood T cells in healthy people across ages. From the 5' RACE reads, TCRdb called clonotypes with MiXCR, one entry per CDR3 protein. The data hold about a million distinct CDR3 sequences, with just over 50% observed a single time. The sequencing input was blood. The receptors derive from a woman aged 55-69 years in good health. Each CDR3 is given with its conserved first and last residue. The D gene is left open where the match is weak. Size is omitted from some rows. Given values are once, few, many or a class for expanded clones.

j_call: TRBJ2-5
v_call: TRBV7-2
clone_size: -
d_call: -
cdr3_nt: TGTGCCAGCGGCCCTCGGACTAAACAAGAGACCCAGTACTTC
cdr3_aa: CASGPRTKQETQYF

j_call: TRBJ2-3
v_call: TRBV14
clone_size: -
d_call: -
cdr3_nt: TGTGCCAGCAGCCAAGATCTTGGCCCAGATACGCAGTATTTT
cdr3_aa: CASSQDLGPDTQYF

j_call: TRBJ2-5
v_call: TRBV6-5
clone_size: few
d_call: TRBD1
cdr3_nt: TGTGCCAGCGCCCCACAGGGGTACCAAGAGACCCAGTACTTC
cdr3_aa: CASAPQGYQETQYF

j_call: TRBJ2-6
v_call: TRBV9
clone_size: -
d_call: -
cdr3_nt: TGTGCCAGCAGCGACGGCTCTGGGGCCAACGTCCTGACTTTC
cdr3_aa: CASSDGSGANVLTF

j_call: TRBJ2-7
v_call: TRBV28
clone_size: few
d_call: -
cdr3_nt: TGTGCCAGCAGTAACCAGTGGTCACCCTACGAGCAGTACTTC
cdr3_aa: CASSNQWSPYEQYF

j_call: TRBJ2-5
v_call: TRBV5-5
clone_size: -
d_call: -
cdr3_nt: TGTGCCAGCAGCCTCCAGCGGGCCCACCAAGAGACCCAGTACTTC
cdr3_aa: CASSLQRAHQETQYF

j_call: TRBJ2-5
v_call: TRBV9
clone_size: -
d_call: -
cdr3_nt: TGTGCCAGCAGCGTAGATTTAACGGGCCAAGAGACCCAGTACTTC
cdr3_aa: CASSVDLTGQETQYF

j_call: TRBJ2-7
v_call: TRBV5-4
clone_size: -
d_call: -
cdr3_nt: TGTGCCAGCAGCACTCGAGACGGGTGGGACTACGAGCAGTACTTC
cdr3_aa: CASSTRDGWDYEQYF

j_call: TRBJ2-5
v_call: TRBV5-6
clone_size: -
d_call: -
cdr3_nt: TGTGCCAGCAGCTTAGGCAACTCGTACCAAGAGACCCGGTACTTC
cdr3_aa: CASSLGNSYQETRYF

j_call: TRBJ1-3
v_call: TRBV15
clone_size: few
d_call: -
cdr3_nt: TGTGCCACCAGCGACCGAAATCTCCTTACGAACACTGGAAACACCATATATTTT
cdr3_aa: CATSDRNLLTNTGNTIYF

j_call: TRBJ2-7
v_call: TRBV29-1
clone_size: few
d_call: TRBD2
cdr3_nt: TGCAGCGCGAGGACTAGCGGGGCCCGACACTACGAGCAGTACTTC
cdr3_aa: CSARTSGARHYEQYF

j_call: TRBJ2-4
v_call: TRBV12-3/TRBV12-4
clone_size: few
d_call: TRBD1
cdr3_nt: TGTGCCAGCAGTGGGGGACAGTCCTCAGCCAAAAACATTCAGTACTTC
cdr3_aa: CASSGGQSSAKNIQYF

j_call: TRBJ2-3
v_call: TRBV28
clone_size: -
d_call: TRBD2
cdr3_nt: TGTGCCAGCATCGCTAGCGGGGGCACAAATACGCAGTATTTT
cdr3_aa: CASIASGGTNTQYF

j_call: TRBJ2-5
v_call: TRBV20-1
clone_size: -
d_call: TRBD2
cdr3_nt: TGCAGTGCTAGAGGACTAGCGGGAGGGCCAGGGCAAGAGACCCAGTACTTC
cdr3_aa: CSARGLAGGPGQETQYF

j_call: TRBJ2-5
v_call: TRBV4-1
clone_size: -
d_call: TRBD1
cdr3_nt: TGCGCCAGGTCGACAGGGGGAAAACGGTACCCGTTGACCCAGTACTTC
cdr3_aa: CARSTGGKRYPLTQYF

j_call: TRBJ2-4
v_call: TRBV7-3
clone_size: -
d_call: TRBD2
cdr3_nt: TGTGCCAGCAGCTTAACTTCGGGACTAGGGGACAATGAGCAGTACTTC
cdr3_aa: CASSLTSGLGDNEQYF

j_call: TRBJ2-3
v_call: TRBV11-1
clone_size: -
d_call: TRBD2
cdr3_nt: TGTGCCAGCAGCTCCCCCTTCTTTGCCGGGACTAGCGGGACAATGGCAGATACGCAGTATTTT
cdr3_aa: CASSSPFFAGTSGTMADTQYF

j_call: TRBJ2-1
v_call: TRBV7-9
clone_size: -
d_call: TRBD2
cdr3_nt: TGTGCCAGCAGCTTTGATTGGAGCGGGGTTGAGCAGTTCTTC
cdr3_aa: CASSFDWSGVEQFF

j_call: TRBJ2-1
v_call: TRBV29-1
clone_size: -
d_call: TRBD1
cdr3_nt: TGCAGCGTTGATGGGGGACAGGGGTCCTACAATGAGCAGTTCTTC
cdr3_aa: CSVDGGQGSYNEQFF

j_call: TRBJ2-7
v_call: TRBV7-9
clone_size: -
d_call: TRBD2
cdr3_nt: TGTGTCAGCAGCTTACGATTTGGGACTACCACCTACGAGCAGTACTTC
cdr3_aa: CVSSLRFGTTTYEQYF

j_call: TRBJ2-1
v_call: TRBV9
clone_size: -
d_call: -
cdr3_nt: TGTGCCAGCACCAGGGAGGCAGCCTACAATGAGCAGTTCTTC
cdr3_aa: CASTREAAYNEQFF

j_call: TRBJ1-2
v_call: TRBV29-1
clone_size: -
d_call: -
cdr3_nt: TGCACCGGACGGGGGGATGGCTACACCTTC
cdr3_aa: CTGRGDGYTF

j_call: TRBJ2-5
v_call: TRBV10-3
clone_size: -
d_call: -
cdr3_nt: TGTGCCATCAGTGAGTCTGGGGGAGAATTAGAGACCCAGTACTTC
cdr3_aa: CAISESGGELETQYF

j_call: TRBJ2-1
v_call: TRBV10-3
clone_size: few
d_call: TRBD2
cdr3_nt: TGTGCCATGGGGAGGGAGTGGTCTCCTGAGCAGTTCTTC
cdr3_aa: CAMGREWSPEQFF

j_call: TRBJ2-1
v_call: TRBV20-1
clone_size: -
d_call: TRBD2
cdr3_nt: TGCAGTTACCCGACTAGCGGGACCTGGAATGAGCAGTTCTTC
cdr3_aa: CSYPTSGTWNEQFF

j_call: TRBJ1-5
v_call: TRBV28
clone_size: -
d_call: TRBD1
cdr3_nt: TGTGCCAGCAGTTTATCCGGGACAGGGGGCGATCAGCCCCAGCATTTT
cdr3_aa: CASSLSGTGGDQPQHF

j_call: TRBJ2-3
v_call: TRBV29-1
clone_size: -
d_call: TRBD2
cdr3_nt: TGCAGCGGACTAGCGGGGGACACAGATACGCAGTATTTT
cdr3_aa: CSGLAGDTDTQYF

j_call: TRBJ2-6
v_call: TRBV7-2
clone_size: few
d_call: -
cdr3_nt: TGTGCCAGCAGCTTATCCCCTGGGGCCAACGTCCTGACTTTC
cdr3_aa: CASSLSPGANVLTF

j_call: TRBJ2-3
v_call: TRBV6-1
clone_size: -
d_call: -
cdr3_nt: TGTGCCAGCAGGCCAACGAAATTGGTGATCGGAATCACAGATACGCAGTATTTT
cdr3_aa: CASRPTKLVIGITDTQYF

j_call: TRBJ2-7
v_call: TRBV20-1
clone_size: -
d_call: TRBD1
cdr3_nt: TGCAGTGCTCAACCGACAGGGGCCTACGAGCAGTACTTC
cdr3_aa: CSAQPTGAYEQYF

j_call: TRBJ2-5
v_call: TRBV20-1
clone_size: many
d_call: TRBD2
cdr3_nt: TGCAGTGCTAGTCCCGGACTAGCGGGAGATGAGACCCAGTACTTC
cdr3_aa: CSASPGLAGDETQYF

j_call: TRBJ2-5
v_call: TRBV7-2
clone_size: -
d_call: TRBD2
cdr3_nt: TGTGCCAGCAGCTTAGCGGCGGGAGTGTTCTATGAGCAGTACTTC
cdr3_aa: CASSLAAGVFYEQYF

j_call: TRBJ2-3
v_call: TRBV6-6
clone_size: few
d_call: TRBD2
cdr3_nt: TGTGCCAGCACGCGGGAGGGAACTCGTACGCAGTATTTT
cdr3_aa: CASTREGTRTQYF

j_call: TRBJ2-4
v_call: TRBV2
clone_size: -
d_call: TRBD1
cdr3_nt: TGTGCCAGCAGTGTCAGAGAACAGGGGGCGCGAGAAAACATTCAGTACTTC
cdr3_aa: CASSVREQGARENIQYF

j_call: TRBJ2-7
v_call: TRBV12-5
clone_size: once
d_call: -
cdr3_nt: TGTGCTAGTGGTTTGGGACAGCAATACGAGCAGTACTTC
cdr3_aa: CASGLGQQYEQYF

j_call: TRBJ2-3
v_call: TRBV5-6
clone_size: -
d_call: -
cdr3_nt: TGTGCCAGCAGCTTGGCAGTAGCCGTAGATACGCAGTATTTT
cdr3_aa: CASSLAVAVDTQYF

j_call: TRBJ2-1
v_call: TRBV12-3/TRBV12-4
clone_size: -
d_call: -
cdr3_nt: TGTGCCAGCAGTTTCAGGGGGAGGAAATATTCGGTATACAATGAGCAGTTCTTC
cdr3_aa: CASSFRGRKYSVYNEQFF

j_call: TRBJ2-5
v_call: TRBV11-2
clone_size: -
d_call: -
cdr3_nt: TGTGCCAGCGGTCGGGCTAGCCGAGAGACCCAGTACTTC
cdr3_aa: CASGRASRETQYF

j_call: TRBJ1-2
v_call: TRBV6-2/TRBV6-3
clone_size: -
d_call: -
cdr3_nt: TGTGCCAGCAGTTACGGGCAGCTCAACTATGGCTACACCTTC
cdr3_aa: CASSYGQLNYGYTF

j_call: TRBJ2-5
v_call: TRBV5-1
clone_size: few
d_call: TRBD1
cdr3_nt: TGCGCCAGCAGCCCCGGGACAGCCGAAGAGACCCAGTACTTC
cdr3_aa: CASSPGTAEETQYF

j_call: TRBJ2-1
v_call: TRBV20-1
clone_size: -
d_call: -
cdr3_nt: TGCAGTGCGTCTAGGGGTGTAGGTAGAAATGAGCAGTTCTTC
cdr3_aa: CSASRGVGRNEQFF

j_call: TRBJ2-7
v_call: TRBV12-3/TRBV12-4
clone_size: few
d_call: -
cdr3_nt: TGTGCCAGCAGTTTCGCAGGAAAGAGCTCCTACGAGCAGTACTTC
cdr3_aa: CASSFAGKSSYEQYF

j_call: TRBJ2-7
v_call: TRBV29-1
clone_size: -
d_call: -
cdr3_nt: TGCAGCGTTGAATGGGCCTACGAGCAGTACTTC
cdr3_aa: CSVEWAYEQYF

j_call: TRBJ1-4
v_call: TRBV5-7
clone_size: -
d_call: -
cdr3_nt: TGTGCCAGCAGCTTGAAGGGAATCACAGGCCCAGAGGCTAATGAAAAACTGTTTTTT
cdr3_aa: CASSLKGITGPEANEKLFF

j_call: TRBJ2-5
v_call: TRBV4-1
clone_size: -
d_call: -
cdr3_nt: TGCGCCAGCAGCCAGTCGGGGATACAAGAGACCCAGTACTTC
cdr3_aa: CASSQSGIQETQYF

j_call: TRBJ1-4
v_call: TRBV5-1
clone_size: -
d_call: -
cdr3_nt: TGCGCCAGCAGCTTGTTAAGCAGGGCGGATGAAAAACTGTTTTTT
cdr3_aa: CASSLLSRADEKLFF

j_call: TRBJ2-3
v_call: TRBV2
clone_size: -
d_call: TRBD1
cdr3_nt: TGTGCCAGCAAGAGACAGGGACCGCGGACAGATACGCAGTATTTT
cdr3_aa: CASKRQGPRTDTQYF

j_call: TRBJ2-7
v_call: TRBV7-2
clone_size: many
d_call: -
cdr3_nt: TGTGCCAGCAGCTTTATAGGGAGTGGTTCCTACGAGCAGTACTTC
cdr3_aa: CASSFIGSGSYEQYF